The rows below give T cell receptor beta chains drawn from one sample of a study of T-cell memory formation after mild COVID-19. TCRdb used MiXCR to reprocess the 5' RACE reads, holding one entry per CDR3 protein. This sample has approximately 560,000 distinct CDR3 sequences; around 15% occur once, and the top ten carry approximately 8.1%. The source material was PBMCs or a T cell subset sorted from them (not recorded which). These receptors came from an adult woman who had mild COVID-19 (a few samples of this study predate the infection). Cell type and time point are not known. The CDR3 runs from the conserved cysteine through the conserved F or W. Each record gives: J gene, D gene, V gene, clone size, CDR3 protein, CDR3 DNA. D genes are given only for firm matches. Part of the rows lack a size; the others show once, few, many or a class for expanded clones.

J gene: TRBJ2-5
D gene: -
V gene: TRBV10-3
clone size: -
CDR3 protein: CAISERGEGTQYF
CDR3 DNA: TGTGCCATCAGTGAAAGGGGAGAGGGGACCCAGTACTTC

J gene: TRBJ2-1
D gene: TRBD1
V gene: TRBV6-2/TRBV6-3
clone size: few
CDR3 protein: CASSFRTGYYNEQFF
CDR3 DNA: TGTGCCAGCAGTTTCCGGACAGGTTACTACAATGAGCAGTTCTTC

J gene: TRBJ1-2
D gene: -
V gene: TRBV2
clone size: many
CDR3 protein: CASSESLGTDGYTF
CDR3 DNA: TGTGCCAGCAGTGAATCCCTGGGGACGGATGGCTACACCTTC

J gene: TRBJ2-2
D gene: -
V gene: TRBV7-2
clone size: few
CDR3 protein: CASSLRGHSTGELFF
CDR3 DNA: TGTGCCAGCAGCTTAAGGGGACATAGCACCGGGGAGCTGTTTTTT

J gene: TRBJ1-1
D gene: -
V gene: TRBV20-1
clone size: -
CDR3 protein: CSARDFGGLAEAFF
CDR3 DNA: TGCAGTGCTAGAGACTTTGGGGGGTTGGCTGAAGCTTTCTTT

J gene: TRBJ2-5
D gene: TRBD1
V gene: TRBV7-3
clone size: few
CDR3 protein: CASSLWTGDETQYF
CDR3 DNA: TGTGCCAGCAGCCTATGGACAGGGGACGAGACCCAGTACTTC

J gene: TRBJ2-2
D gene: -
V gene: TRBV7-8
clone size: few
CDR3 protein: CASSLVLGYTGELFF
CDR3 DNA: TGTGCCAGCAGCTTAGTTCTGGGCTACACCGGGGAGCTGTTTTTT

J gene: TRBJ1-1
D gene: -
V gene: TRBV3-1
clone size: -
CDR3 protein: CASSQGGFEAFF
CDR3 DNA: TGTGCCAGCAGCCAAGGGGGGTTCGAAGCTTTCTTT

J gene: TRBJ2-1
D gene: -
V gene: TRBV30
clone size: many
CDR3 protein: CAWSVITTGEQFF
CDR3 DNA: TGTGCCTGGAGTGTAATAACAACCGGTGAGCAGTTCTTC

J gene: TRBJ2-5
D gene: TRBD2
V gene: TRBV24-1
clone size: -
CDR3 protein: CATRELAGGPGVETQYF
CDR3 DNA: TGTGCCACAAGAGAACTAGCGGGAGGGCCAGGGGTAGAGACCCAGTACTTC

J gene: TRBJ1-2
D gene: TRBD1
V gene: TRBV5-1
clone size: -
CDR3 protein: CASSLWDRASVYTF
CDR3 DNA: TGCGCCAGCAGCTTGTGGGACAGAGCTAGTGTCTACACCTTC

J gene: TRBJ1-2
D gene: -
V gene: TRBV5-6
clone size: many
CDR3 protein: CASSLLQAHYGYTF
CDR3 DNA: TGTGCCAGCAGCTTGTTGCAGGCCCACTATGGCTACACCTTC

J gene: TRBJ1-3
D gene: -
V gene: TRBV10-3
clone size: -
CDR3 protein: CAIRRGTGNTIYF
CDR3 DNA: TGTGCCATCAGAAGGGGAACTGGAAACACCATATATTTT

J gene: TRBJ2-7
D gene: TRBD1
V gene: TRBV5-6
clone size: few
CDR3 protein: CASSLAGTGADYEQYF
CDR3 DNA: TGTGCCAGCAGCCTGGCCGGGACAGGGGCGGACTACGAGCAGTACTTC

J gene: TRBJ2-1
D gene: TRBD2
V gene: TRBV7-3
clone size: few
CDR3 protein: CASSPQAAGGRNEQFF
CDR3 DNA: TGTGCCAGCAGCCCCCAGGCAGCGGGGGGGCGAAATGAGCAGTTCTTC

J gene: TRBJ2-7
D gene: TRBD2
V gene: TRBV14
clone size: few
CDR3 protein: CASSRTSGSKEQYF
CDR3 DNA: TGTGCCAGCAGCCGGACTAGCGGGAGTAAAGAGCAGTACTTC

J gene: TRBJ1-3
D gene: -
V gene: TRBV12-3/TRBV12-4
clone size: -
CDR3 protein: CASSLGWGSSGNTIYF
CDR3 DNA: TGTGCCAGCAGTTTAGGGTGGGGGAGCTCTGGAAACACCATATATTTT

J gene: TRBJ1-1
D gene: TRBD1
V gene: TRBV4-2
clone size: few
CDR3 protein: CASSLGQVGTEAFF
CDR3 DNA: TGTGCCAGCAGCCTTGGACAGGTGGGCACTGAAGCTTTCTTT

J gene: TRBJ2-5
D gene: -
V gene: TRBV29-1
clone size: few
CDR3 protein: CSVEGTGLQETQYF
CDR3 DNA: TGCAGCGTTGAAGGAACGGGACTGCAAGAGACCCAGTACTTC

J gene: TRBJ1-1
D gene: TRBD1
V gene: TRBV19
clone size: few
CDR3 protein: CASSTGQIPEAFF
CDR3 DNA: TGTGCCAGTAGTACGGGACAGATCCCTGAAGCTTTCTTT

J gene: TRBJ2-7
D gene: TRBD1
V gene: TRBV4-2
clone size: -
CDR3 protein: CASSQGEGDRGLEQYF
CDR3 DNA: TGTGCCAGCAGCCAAGGAGAAGGCGACAGGGGCCTCGAGCAGTACTTC

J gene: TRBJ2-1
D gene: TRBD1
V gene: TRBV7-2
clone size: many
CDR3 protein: CASSPRTGSYNEQFF
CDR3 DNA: TGTGCCAGCAGCCCTCGGACAGGGTCCTACAATGAGCAGTTCTTC

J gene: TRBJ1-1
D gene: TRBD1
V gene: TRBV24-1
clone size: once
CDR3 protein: CATSDSRGGNTEAFF
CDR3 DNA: TGTGCCACCAGTGATTCGAGAGGGGGCAACACTGAAGCTTTCTTT

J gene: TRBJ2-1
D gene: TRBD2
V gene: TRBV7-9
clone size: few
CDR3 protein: CASSLSPSGHNEQFF
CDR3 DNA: TGTGCCAGCAGCTTATCCCCTAGCGGCCACAATGAGCAGTTCTTC

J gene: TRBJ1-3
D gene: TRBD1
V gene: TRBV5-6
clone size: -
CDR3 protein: CASSLGQGVLGNTIYF
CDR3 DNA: TGTGCCAGCAGCCTGGGACAGGGGGTATTAGGAAACACCATATATTTT

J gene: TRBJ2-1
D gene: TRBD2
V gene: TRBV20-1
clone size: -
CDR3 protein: CSARDSGGVDEQFF
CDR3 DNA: TGCAGTGCTAGGGATAGCGGGGGCGTCGATGAGCAGTTCTTC

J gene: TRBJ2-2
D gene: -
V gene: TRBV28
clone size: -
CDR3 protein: CASRAFPLPGGELFF
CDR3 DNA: TGTGCCAGCAGGGCTTTCCCCCTGCCCGGCGGGGAGCTGTTTTTT

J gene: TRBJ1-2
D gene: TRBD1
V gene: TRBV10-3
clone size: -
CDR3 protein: CAISDPGQGPSNYGYTF
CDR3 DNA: TGTGCCATCAGTGACCCGGGACAGGGACCATCTAACTATGGCTACACCTTC

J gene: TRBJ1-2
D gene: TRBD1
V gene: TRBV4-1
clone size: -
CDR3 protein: CASSQDPGGEYGYTF
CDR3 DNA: TGCGCCAGCAGCCAAGATCCAGGGGGCGAGTATGGCTACACCTTC

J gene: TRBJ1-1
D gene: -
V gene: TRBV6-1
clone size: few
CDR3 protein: CASSAAGRGRTEAFF
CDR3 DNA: TGTGCCAGCAGTGCGGCAGGGCGTGGGAGGACTGAAGCTTTCTTT

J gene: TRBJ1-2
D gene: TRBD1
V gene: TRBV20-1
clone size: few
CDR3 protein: CSADPTGNYGYTF
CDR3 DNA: TGCAGTGCCGACCCGACAGGGAACTATGGCTACACCTTC

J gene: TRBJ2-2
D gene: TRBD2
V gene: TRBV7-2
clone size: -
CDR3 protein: CASSHASGGPGELFF
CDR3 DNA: TGTGCCAGCAGTCACGCTTCGGGGGGGCCTGGGGAGCTGTTTTTT